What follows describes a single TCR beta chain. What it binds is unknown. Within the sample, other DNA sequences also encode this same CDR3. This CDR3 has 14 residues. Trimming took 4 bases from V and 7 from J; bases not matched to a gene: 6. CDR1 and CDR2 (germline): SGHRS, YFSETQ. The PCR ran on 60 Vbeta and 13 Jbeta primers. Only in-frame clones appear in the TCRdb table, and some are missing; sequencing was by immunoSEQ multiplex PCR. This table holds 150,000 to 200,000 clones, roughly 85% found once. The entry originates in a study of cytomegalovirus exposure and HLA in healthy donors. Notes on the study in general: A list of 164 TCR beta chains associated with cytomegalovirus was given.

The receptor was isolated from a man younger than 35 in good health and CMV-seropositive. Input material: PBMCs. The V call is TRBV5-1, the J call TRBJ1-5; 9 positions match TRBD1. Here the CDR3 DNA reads TGCGCCAGCAGCCTTACAGGGGGCGGCCAGCCCCAGCATTTT. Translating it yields CASSLTGGGQPQHF.